Below, 20 T cell receptor beta chains from the same sample are listed, as sequenced in a study of blood T cell repertoires in COVID-19. Only in-frame clones appear in the TCRdb table, and some are missing; sequencing was by immunoSEQ multiplex PCR. The sample gives tens of thousands of clones, around four fifths of which show up once; roughly two fifths is in the top ten. What was sequenced was peripheral blood. These receptors were taken from a man at least 80 years old with active or convalescent COVID-19.

This clone was detected once. The chain combines TRBV30 with TRBJ1-6, with D possibly being TRBD1 (5 bases). CDR3 length: 14 amino acids. The germline CDR1 and CDR2 sequences are GTSNPN and SVGIG (reference sequence). The V end was cut by 0 bases, the J end by 10 bases, with 13 bases between. In nucleotides, the CDR3 is TGTGCCTGGAGTGTACTGGCAGGGAGGTCACCCCTCCACTTT. This codes for CAWSVLAGRSPLHF.

The gene calls are TRBV5-6 and TRBJ1-5, with no clear D. The germline V and J ends were trimmed by 4 bases and 7 bases, with 15 bases remaining between them. There are 14 residues in the CDR3. The germline V gene encodes CDR1 SGHDT and CDR2 YYEEEE. CDR3 DNA sequence: TGTGCCAGCAGCAGTTCAGGTGCATGGCAGCCCCAGCATTTT. Residues: CASSSSGAWQPQHF. Looking up the rest from reference TRBV5-6 and TRBJ1-5 gives the full variable domain: DAGVTQSPTHLIKTRGQQVTLRCSPKSGHDTVSWYQQALGQGPQFIFQYYEEEERQRGNFPDRFSGHQFPNYSSELNVNALLLGDSALYLCASSSSGAWQPQHFGDGTRLSIL.

The chain links TRBV2 to TRBJ2-3, with a weak D call TRBD2 (5 bases). In germline, CDR1 is SNHLY, CDR2 FYNNEI. The CDR3 is 16 residues long. Trimming pared 5 bases from V and 2 bases from J, leaving 17 bases between. CDR3 bases: TGTGCCAGCAGTTCTGACTACTCCCGCATCACAGATACGCAGTATTTT. Translation gives CASSSDYSRITDTQYF. Supplemented by reference TRBV2 and TRBJ2-3, the full variable domain reads EPEVTQTPSHQVTQMGQEVILRCVPISNHLYFYWYRQILGQKVEFLVSFYNNEISEKSEIFDDQFSVERPDGSNFTLKIRSTKLEDSAMYFCASSSDYSRITDTQYFGPGTRLTVL.

The chain links TRBV4-2 to TRBJ2-3; tentative D call: TRBD2 (7 bases). This CDR3 comprises 16 residues. V was pared by 6 bases and J by 5 bases, with 21 bases between. Per germline, CDR1 LGHNA and CDR2 YNFKEQ. As DNA, the CDR3 is TGTGCCAGCAGAGGGCTCCGAGGGGGGGGGCAAGATACGCAGTATTTT. Its protein is CASRGLRGGGQDTQYF.

The chain uses TRBV19 and TRBJ1-5, with 7 bases identical to TRBD1. CDR1 and CDR2 (germline): LNHDA, SQIVND (reference sequence). The V gene end was trimmed by 8 bases and the J gene end by 1 base; junction bases not matched to a gene: 8. The CDR3 length is 15 residues. The CDR3, as DNA: TGTGCCAGTTCCCGGGCAGGGGGGAGCAATCAGCCCCAGCATTTT. It yields the protein CASSRAGGSNQPQHF.

This chain uses TRBV1 with TRBJ1-4; the D call in the table, TRBD1, was not verified against the DNA. TRBV1 is termed a pseudogene. CDR3 length: 20 residues. CDR3 sequence reads: CTSSQLPGTGGGSTNEKLFF. The DNA for the CDR3 is TGCACCAGCAGCCAACTCCCAGGGACAGGGGGCGGATCAACTAATGAAAAACTGTTTTTT.

V gene TRBV19 combines with J gene TRBJ1-1; unclear D gene. Germline V gene lookup returns CDR1 LNHDA and CDR2 SQIVND (reference sequence). Between the trimmed V and J ends, which lost 7 bases and 4 bases, there was a span of 13 bases. This CDR3 spans 13 amino acids. For the CDR3, the DNA is TGTGCCAGTAACCCCGAGGCGGGCACTGAAGCTTTCTTT. It encodes CASNPEAGTEAFF.

This clone has only a few counts. The chain uses TRBV19 and TRBJ2-7, with 12 positions matching TRBD2. Germline V lookup: CDR1 LNHDA, CDR2 SQIVND (reference sequence). Trimming removed 8 bases from V and 6 bases from J; junction bases left unmatched: 5. The CDR3 totals 13 residues. CDR3 DNA sequence: TGTGCCAGTTCTCAGACTAGCGGGAGCGAGCAGTACTTC. Encoded protein: CASSQTSGSEQYF.

This chain links TRBV25-1 with TRBJ1-6; 8 bases map to TRBD1. The CDR3 covers 17 residues. Per the germline V gene, CDR1 is MGHDK and CDR2 is SYGVNS. Losses at the gene ends were 5 bases for V and 9 bases for J; bases not matched to a gene: 15. Written as DNA, the CDR3 is TGTGCCAGCAGTACTGTCCCCTTGGGCAGGGGGCCTTCACCCCTCCACTTT. The encoded protein is CASSTVPLGRGPSPLHF.

This sequence joins TRBV27 and TRBJ1-4, with a tentative D call TRBD1 (6 bases). V lost 5 bases, J lost 5 bases, and 12 bases lay in between. The V gene's germline CDR1 is MNHEY and CDR2 SMNVEV (reference sequence). The CDR3 has 14 amino acids. This CDR3 is CASSRSGGNEKLFF. Here the CDR3 DNA reads TGTGCCAGCAGTCGGTCGGGGGGCAATGAAAAACTGTTTTTT. Looking up the rest from reference TRBV27 and TRBJ1-4 gives the full variable domain: EAQVTQNPRYLITVTGKKLTVTCSQNMNHEYMSWYRQDPGLGLRQIYYSMNVEVTDKGDVPEGYKVSRKEKRNFPLILESPSPNQTSLYFCASSRSGGNEKLFFGSGTQLSVL.

The chain has TRBV2 and TRBJ2-3; 9 positions match TRBD1. The trim removed 7 bases at V and 4 bases at J, leaving 6 bases unmatched. This CDR3 has 14 residues. Germline assignment: CDR1 SNHLY and CDR2 FYNNEI. DNA of the CDR3: TGTGCCAGCAAGTGGACAGGGGAAGCAGATACGCAGTATTTT. Translating it yields CASKWTGEADTQYF.

Only a few counts were recorded for this clone. The rearrangement uses TRBV12-1 and TRBJ2-5; TRBD2 was called by the table and not checked on the DNA. TRBV12-1 represents a pseudogene. The CDR3 is 16 amino acids. The CDR3: CASTPTSGSQDETQYF. The CDR3 DNA sequence: TGTGCCAGCACCCCGACTAGTGGGTCCCAAGATGAGACCCAGTACTTC.

To note about this clone: The identical CDR3 is also encoded by other nucleotide sequences in the sample. The chain has TRBV12-3 or TRBV12-4 and TRBJ1-1; D not certain. The CDR3 totals 13 residues. Trimming stripped 2 bases from V and 1 base from J, with 5 bases between. This CDR3 reads CASSLTENTEAFF. CDR3 coding DNA: TGTGCCAGCAGTTTAACAGAGAACACTGAAGCTTTCTTT.

The J gene is TRBJ2-7, the V gene TRBV7-9, with D unresolved. The V end lost 2 bases, the J end lost 1 base, and 9 bases lay between the germline ends. CDR1 and CDR2 from the germline V gene are SEHNR and FQNEAQ (reference sequence). The CDR3 runs 14 residues. CDR3 amino acids: CASSLSGASYEQYF. The CDR3 DNA is TGTGCCAGCAGCTTAAGTGGTGCGTCCTACGAGCAGTACTTC.

This chain joins TRBV29-1 and TRBJ2-7; TRBD1 aligns across 9 bases. V gave up 4 bases and J gave up 5 bases; unmatched junction bases: 9. In germline, CDR1 is SQVTM, CDR2 ANQGSEA. The CDR3 loop spans 14 amino acids. CDR3 bases: TGCAGCGTTGTTAGGGACAGGGAAATCGACGAGCAGTACTTC. Its protein is CSVVRDREIDEQYF.

This rearrangement joins TRBV5-1 to TRBJ2-6; no definite D call. The CDR3 contains 16 residues. Trimming took 2 bases from V and 0 from J, leaving 9 bases between them. Germline lookup yields CDR1 SGHRS and CDR2 YFSETQ. The CDR3 here is CASSFGRISGANVLTF. Written as DNA, the CDR3 is TGCGCCAGCAGCTTCGGCAGGATCTCTGGGGCCAACGTCCTGACTTTC.

This sequence joins TRBV2 and TRBJ2-7; TRBD1 matches at 8 bases. The CDR3 has 16 amino acids. Losses at the gene ends were 3 bases for V and 4 bases for J; bases not matched to a gene: 11. CDR1 is SNHLY, CDR2 FYNNEI, per germline. CDR3 sequence (DNA): TGTGCCAGCAGTGAGGGGTGGGCAGGGGGCATTTACGAGCAGTACTTC. The encoded protein is CASSEGWAGGIYEQYF.

The chain combines TRBV7-8 with TRBJ1-3; D perhaps matches TRBD1 (6 bases). Germline V gives CDR1 SGHVS, CDR2 FQNEAQ. Trimming pared 1 base from V and 4 bases from J, leaving 11 bases between. CDR3 size: 15 residues. CDR3 region: CASSLGQVAGNTIYF. The CDR3 nucleotides are TGTGCCAGCAGCTTAGGACAGGTTGCCGGAAACACCATATATTTT.

The chain is built from TRBV6-5 and TRBJ1-6; the D gene is possibly TRBD1 (6 bases). CDR3 length: 14 residues. The germline V and J ends were trimmed by 6 bases and 8 bases, with 14 bases remaining between them. Germline values: CDR1 MNHEY, CDR2 SVGAGI. The CDR3: CASRRQVGDSPLHF. As DNA, the CDR3 is TGTGCCAGCAGAAGACAGGTTGGGGATTCACCCCTCCACTTT.

On this clone: At one end the junction does not follow the germline gene, possibly because of a read error. The CDR3 region has the DNA TGTGCCAGCAGTGTTTCCGGGACTAACGAAAAACTGTTTTTT. It is translated as CASSVSGTNEKLFF. The chain couples TRBV2 to TRBJ1-4; D is perhaps TRBD1 (5 bases). This CDR3 has 14 amino acids. CDR1 and CDR2 from the germline V gene are SNHLY and FYNNEI.